Listed here are 8 T cell receptor beta chains from one sample, sequenced in a study of CD8 T cells in Susac syndrome (dated by TCRdb to the late 2010s). Library prep was done by the immunoSEQ multiplex PCR assay. RNA was extracted using the RNeasy kit, and roughly 0.45 to 1 microgram was reverse transcribed with random hexamers. TCRdb redid the processing of the public reads, applying fastp at Q25 and MiXCR, and retained in-frame beta chains. Merged by CDR3 protein, the rows form single entries marked with the most common genes and DNA. The sample includes 150,000 to 200,000 distinct CDR3 sequences, with 91% observed a single time. The top ten constitute 0.087% of the sample. Input material: CD4+ T cells from PBMCs. Receptor source: a human donor with Susac syndrome.

V gene TRBV27 combines with J gene TRBJ1-5, with 7 positions matching TRBD1. With 8 bases clipped from V and 2 bases from J, the junction kept 6 bases outside the gene matches. This CDR3 spans 14 amino acids. Germline CDR1 is MNHEY and CDR2 is SMNVEV (reference sequence). Here the CDR3 reads CASATGRGNQPQHF. CDR3 sequence (DNA): TGTGCCAGCGCGACAGGGCGAGGCAATCAGCCCCAGCATTTT.

DNA of the CDR3: TGTGCCAGCAGCCAGGGACAGAGGTCGGGTGGCTACACCTTC. It codes for CASSQGQRSGGYTF. The chain links TRBV7-9 to TRBJ1-2; 7 nucleotides align to TRBD1. Germline assignment: CDR1 SEHNR and CDR2 FQNEAQ (reference sequence). V lost 5 bases to trimming and J lost 7 bases; unmatched junction nucleotides: 10. This CDR3 region has 14 residues.

The rearrangement uses TRBV2 and TRBJ1-1; D is unclear. V shed 0 bases and J shed 1 base, with 9 bases lying between them. Germline-derived CDR1 and CDR2 are SNHLY and FYNNEI. This CDR3 has 15 amino acids. Written as DNA, the CDR3 is TGTGCCAGCAGTGAAGCTAACGTCAGGAACACTGAAGCTTTCTTT. Its translation is CASSEANVRNTEAFF.

The V gene is TRBV30, the J gene TRBJ2-3; D remains unclear. The CDR3 runs to 16 residues. CDR1 and CDR2 (germline): GTSNPN, SVGIG (reference sequence). V lost 0 bases, J lost 0 bases, and 13 bases lay in between. The CDR3 bases are TGTGCCTGGAGTGTGCCGGGTCAGACTAGCACAGATACGCAGTATTTT. It yields the protein CAWSVPGQTSTDTQYF.

The V and J genes are TRBV20-1 and TRBJ2-1; 7 positions agree with TRBD2. Germline values: CDR1 DFQATT, CDR2 SNEGSKA (reference sequence). This CDR3 comprises 15 residues. Trimming removed 2 bases from V and 0 bases from J; junction bases left unmatched: 4. The CDR3 region has the DNA TGCAGTGCTAGACTGGCGGGAGTCTCCTACAATGAGCAGTTCTTC. Residues: CSARLAGVSYNEQFF.

The chain couples TRBV7-8 to TRBJ2-5; 10 positions agree with TRBD2. The CDR3 is 18 residues long. V lost 5 bases, J lost 3 bases, and 15 bases stayed unmatched. Germline V gene sequence: CDR1 SGHVS, CDR2 FQNEAQ. CDR3 DNA: TGTGCCAGCAGCGGCCGGGGACTAGCGAGAGGTTTGGAAGAGACCCAGTACTTC. It is translated as CASSGRGLARGLEETQYF. The full variable domain, its missing parts supplied by reference TRBV7-8 and TRBJ2-5, is GAGVSQSPRYKVAKRGQDVALRCDPISGHVSLFWYQQALGQGPEFLTYFQNEAQLDKSGLPSDRFFAERPEGSVSTLKIQRTQQEDSAVYLCASSGRGLARGLEETQYFGPGTRLLVL.

The chain has TRBV20-1 and TRBJ2-7; 9 positions agree with TRBD1. The V and J ends lost 8 bases and 6 bases, in that order; junction bases with no gene match: 8. CDR1 and CDR2 (germline): DFQATT, SNEGSKA (reference sequence). The CDR3 runs 12 residues. CDR3 bases: TGCAGTACAGGGACAGGGATTGGCGAGCAGTACTTC. This encodes CSTGTGIGEQYF.

This sequence joins TRBV10-3 and TRBJ1-4; possible D gene TRBD1, 5 bases. V shed 1 base and J shed 6 bases, with 6 bases lying between them. Germline CDR1 is ENHRY and CDR2 is SYGVKD. This CDR3 is 13 amino acids long. CDR3 in DNA: TGTGCCATCAGTGAGTTAGGGGATGAAAAACTGTTTTTT. It translates to CAISELGDEKLFF.